Listed below are T cell receptor beta chains from one sample, sequenced in a study of blood T cell repertoires in COVID-19. The assay was immunoSEQ multiplex PCR, and TCRdb's table has in-frame clones only and misses some. This table has some 140,000 clones, 81% appearing once. Material for sequencing was peripheral blood. These receptors all stem from an older woman with active or convalescent COVID-19. Both conserved end residues are part of each CDR3. The D gene is left open where the match is weak. Expanded clones get a size class; other rows say once, few or many, or leave the size out.

>once|TRBJ2-7|TRBV7-2|15|-
CASSLGRSPTYEQYF
TGTGCCAGCAGCTTAGGGCGGAGCCCCACCTACGAGCAGTACTTC
>-|TRBJ2-5|TRBV11-2|18|TRBD2
CASSLGLAGGPGTSAQYF
TGTGCCAGCAGCTTGGGACTAGCGGGAGGGCCAGGGACGTCGGCCCAGTACTTC
>-|TRBJ1-1|TRBV27|14|TRBD1
CASSLEGADTEAFF
TGTGCCAGCAGTTTAGAGGGGGCAGACACTGAAGCTTTCTTT
>few|TRBJ1-1|TRBV19|15|-
CASSIMTPGDTEAFF
TGTGCCAGTAGTATCATGACCCCGGGGGACACTGAAGCTTTCTTT
>once|TRBJ1-4|TRBV27|14|TRBD1
CASSQGTGGEKLFF
TGTGCCAGCAGCCAGGGGACAGGGGGTGAAAAACTGTTTTTT
>once|TRBJ1-5|TRBV7-9|13|TRBD1
CASSQTGNQPQHF
TGTGCCAGCTCCCAGACAGGGAATCAGCCCCAGCATTTT
>-|TRBJ2-2|TRBV18|16|-
CASSPTGGANTGELFF
TGTGCCAGCTCACCAACCGGGGGTGCGAACACCGGGGAGCTGTTTTTT
>many|TRBJ2-6|TRBV4-2|15|-
CASSQTGSGANVLTF
TGTGCCAGCAGCCAAACAGGGTCTGGGGCCAACGTCCTGACTTTC
>-|TRBJ2-3|TRBV4-3|16|TRBD2
CASSFGREGLTDTQYF
TGCGCCAGCAGCTTCGGGCGGGAGGGCCTCACAGATACGCAGTATTTT
>once|TRBJ1-6|TRBV5-1|15|TRBD1
CASSLTGVRDSPLHF
TGCGCCAGCAGCTTGACAGGGGTCCGGGATTCACCCCTCCACTTT
>-|TRBJ2-5|TRBV3-1/TRBV3-2|18|TRBD2
CASSQDSYSGGAQETQYF
TGTGCCAGCAGCCAAGATTCGTATAGCGGGGGGGCCCAAGAGACCCAGTACTTC
>few|TRBJ1-2|TRBV5-6|12|-
CASSWGVSGYTF
TGTGCCAGCAGCTGGGGGGTTTCTGGCTACACCTTC